Following are 6 T cell receptor beta chains from one sample sequenced in a study of control samples from healthy donors and cancer patients. TCRdb keeps only in-frame clones here, not all; method: immunoSEQ multiplex PCR. The data contain some 140,000 clones, about 85% of them singletons. The sample comprised blood. Source of these receptors: a woman aged 30 to 39 in good health.

The rearrangement uses TRBV3-1 (or the pseudogene TRBV3-2) and TRBJ1-3; no clear D. The germline CDR1 and CDR2 sequences are LGHDT and YNNKEL (reference sequence). Deletions cut 0 bases from V and 3 bases from J, with 12 bases between. This CDR3 has 16 amino acids. CDR3 region: CASSQDFVAYGNTIYF. CDR3 nucleotide sequence: TGTGCCAGCAGCCAAGATTTTGTAGCTTATGGAAACACCATATATTTT.

J is TRBJ1-5 and V is TRBV7-2; D remains unclear. Germline V gene lookup returns CDR1 SGHTA and CDR2 FQGNSA. The CDR3 is made up of 14 amino acids. V lost 0 bases and J lost 4, with 7 bases in between. The CDR3 spells CASSLALGNQPQHF. CDR3 bases: TGTGCCAGCAGCTTAGCCCTGGGGAATCAGCCCCAGCATTTT. The full variable domain, with the rest looked up from reference TRBV7-2 and TRBJ1-5, is GAGVSQSPSNKVTEKGKDVELRCDPISGHTALYWYRQSLGQGLEFLIYFQGNSAPDKSGLPSDRFSAERTGGSVSTLTIQRTQQEDSAVYLCASSLALGNQPQHFGDGTRLSIL.

The gene calls are TRBV28 and TRBJ1-2, with a possible D match to TRBD1 (5 bases). The CDR3 length is 14 residues. With 5 bases removed from V and 8 bases from J, the gap between germline ends came to 18 bases. Germline V gene data show CDR1 as MDHEN and CDR2 as SYDVKM. CDR3 protein: CASSLRSGPSGYTF. The CDR3, as DNA: TGTGCCAGCAGTCTACGATCAGGGCCCTCGGGCTACACCTTC.

This chain uses TRBV4-2 with TRBJ2-7, with TRBD2 matching 12 bases. Germline CDR1 and CDR2: LGHNA and YNFKEQ. V shed 0 bases and J 4 bases; nucleotides not matched to a gene: 1. This CDR3 has 15 amino acids. The CDR3 DNA reads TGTGCCAGCAGCCAAGATACTAGCGGGAGGTACGAGCAGTACTTC. This gives the protein CASSQDTSGRYEQYF.

V and J are TRBV5-1 and TRBJ1-5, with D hard to call. The germline V and J ends were trimmed by 1 base and 1 base, with 9 bases remaining between them. Germline CDR1 SGHRS, CDR2 YFSETQ. The CDR3 sequence is 15 residues long. CDR3 in amino acids: CASSLTPSSNQPQHF. DNA for the CDR3: TGCGCCAGCAGCTTGACCCCCTCGAGCAATCAGCCCCAGCATTTT.

J is TRBJ2-7 and V is TRBV5-1; D is perhaps TRBD2 (6 bases). The CDR3 has 16 residues. Germline V gene lookup returns CDR1 SGHRS and CDR2 YFSETQ. V was pared by 0 bases and J by 2 bases, with 15 bases between. CDR3 coding DNA: TGCGCCAGCAGCTTGGGTGGGGGGAATCCTCCCTACGAGCAGTACTTC. This codes for CASSLGGGNPPYEQYF.